This TCR beta chain stems from a study of shared clonotypes between healthy human individuals. The CDR3 length is 13 residues. Looked up from germline, CDR1 is SEHNR and CDR2 is FQNEAQ (reference sequence). Notes on the study in general: The study drew on few donors, limiting represented genetic and exposure-history diversity.

Turning to this clone: Antigen unknown. The junction and the germline gene differ at one end; a read error may be behind it.

Input per replicate PCR of unsorted PBMC was about 300 ng DNA, corresponding to 33,000 or so T cell genomes. Sequencing of unsorted PBMC DNA was carried out using ten immunoSEQ deep assay plates. Using immunoSEQ multiplex PCR, the repertoire was profiled, and TCRdb retains in-frame clones only, with some absent. The sample has 400,000 to 500,000 clones, roughly four fifths seen once. Within Nashville, Tennessee resided all donors, each a Caucasian adult. The sample taken for sequencing was PBMCs. The rearrangement links TRBV7-9 to TRBJ2-3; the match to TRBD2 covers 10 bases. The TCR comes from a woman between 35 and 50 years old in good health. Some clones in this sample may be carry-over from other donors' samples. The CDR3 bases are TGTGCCAGCAGCTTGATTGGGCTAGCGGGAGAGGATTTT. Protein: CASSLIGLAGEDF.